These 29 T cell receptor beta chains were all obtained from the same sample, sequenced in a study of T-cell memory formation after mild COVID-19. TCRdb called the 5' RACE reads again in MiXCR, with one record for every CDR3 protein. Found here are 85,000 to 130,000 distinct CDR3 sequences, around 11% of them singletons; the top ten hold 25% to 35%. Material for sequencing was PBMCs or a T cell subset sorted from them (not recorded which). The receptors derive from an adult woman who had mild COVID-19 (a few samples of this study predate the infection). Cell type and time point are not known.

The sample holds a few counts of this clonotype. V usage is TRBV6-2 or TRBV6-3 and J usage is TRBJ2-1, with D maybe TRBD2 (6 bases). Germline V CDR1 and CDR2: MNHEY, SVGEGT. The V end lost 0 bases, the J end lost 5 bases, and 11 bases lay between the germline ends. The CDR3 has 15 residues. CDR3 in DNA: TGTGCCAGCAGTTACTCTAGGGAGGCCCACAATGAGCAGTTCTTC. Translation: CASSYSREAHNEQFF.

The sample holds many counts of this clonotype. The rearrangement joins TRBV7-8 to TRBJ2-7; D possibly uses TRBD1 or TRBD2 (5 bases each). There are 14 residues in the CDR3. Germline loops: CDR1 SGHVS, CDR2 FQNEAQ. The V end was cut by 4 bases, the J end by 0 bases, with 10 bases between. CDR3 nucleotides: TGTGCCAGCAGCTCACGGGGCAGCTCCTACGAGCAGTACTTC. Translated: CASSSRGSSYEQYF. The complete variable domain, with remaining parts taken from reference TRBV7-8 and TRBJ2-7, reads GAGVSQSPRYKVAKRGQDVALRCDPISGHVSLFWYQQALGQGPEFLTYFQNEAQLDKSGLPSDRFFAERPEGSVSTLKIQRTQQEDSAVYLCASSSRGSSYEQYFGPGTRLTVT.

This clonotype was observed a handful of times. The chain couples TRBV7-9 to TRBJ2-5; 12 bases line up with TRBD1. The CDR3 length is 17 residues. V gave up 3 bases and J gave up 4 bases; unmatched junction bases: 9. CDR1 is SEHNR and CDR2 is FQNEAQ in the germline V gene (reference sequence). The CDR3 is CASSFSPGQGAGETQYF. The CDR3 bases are TGTGCCAGCAGCTTTTCTCCGGGACAGGGGGCAGGAGAGACCCAGTACTTC.

This clonotype was observed a handful of times. The chain employs TRBV19 and TRBJ1-5; weak D call: TRBD1 (5 bases). CDR3 length equals 15 residues. Germline lookup yields CDR1 LNHDA and CDR2 SQIVND (reference sequence). V was trimmed by 6 bases and J by 4 bases, leaving 16 bases between them. The CDR3 DNA is TGTGCCAGTAGCCAGGGTCCCATTGGGAATCAGCCCCAGCATTTT. Translated: CASSQGPIGNQPQHF.

This clonotype was recorded a few times. The chain uses TRBV12-3 or TRBV12-4 and TRBJ1-1; TRBD1 might be the D (5 bases). The CDR3 runs to 16 residues. Between the trimmed V and J ends, which lost 5 bases and 2 bases, there was a span of 18 bases. CDR3 region: CASSPGEGHRNTEAFF. DNA of the CDR3: TGTGCCAGCAGTCCTGGGGAGGGGCATCGAAACACTGAAGCTTTCTTT.

This clonotype has a handful of counts. V and J are TRBV5-5 and TRBJ2-1, with 7 bases aligning to TRBD1. The CDR3 sequence is 14 residues long. Looked up from germline, CDR1 is SGHKS and CDR2 is YYEKEE (reference sequence). Germline trimming cut 4 bases from V and 4 bases from J; bases unmatched to any gene: 5. CDR3 loop: CASSGGQSYNEQFF. The CDR3 DNA sequence: TGTGCCAGCAGCGGGGGACAGTCTTACAATGAGCAGTTCTTC.

The chain recombines TRBV5-5 with TRBJ2-3; TRBD1 might be the D (6 bases). Germline V gene lookup returns CDR1 SGHKS and CDR2 YYEKEE (reference sequence). The CDR3 spans 14 residues. V was pared by 4 bases and J by 2 bases, with 11 bases between. The CDR3: CASSTGTFTDTQYF. The CDR3 DNA reads TGTGCCAGCAGCACCGGGACATTCACAGATACGCAGTATTTT.

In its sample, this clonotype was seen a few times. The chain has TRBV5-1 and TRBJ2-7; a weak D match, TRBD1 (7 bases). The V end lost 3 bases, the J end lost 5 bases, and 15 bases lay between the germline ends. The CDR3 is 14 amino acids. Germline lookup yields CDR1 SGHRS and CDR2 YFSETQ. The CDR3 nucleotides read TGCGCCAGCAGCTCCGATACAGGGGAGGACGAGCAGTACTTC. Its translation is CASSSDTGEDEQYF. The full variable domain, with the rest looked up from reference TRBV5-1 and TRBJ2-7, is KAGVTQTPRYLIKTRGQQVTLSCSPISGHRSVSWYQQTPGQGLQFLFEYFSETQRNKGNFPGRFSGRQFSNSRSEMNVSTLELGDSALYLCASSSDTGEDEQYFGPGTRLTVT.

V usage is TRBV5-7 and J usage is TRBJ2-7; TRBD1 or TRBD2 may be the D gene (5 bases each). TRBV5-7 counts as an open reading frame of uncertain function. Trimming left V 2 bases short and J 4 bases short, with 22 bases between. There are 17 residues in the CDR3. The DNA for the CDR3 is TGTGCCAGCAGCTTCTCCCTCGGCCTCGGGGCAGGGTACGAGCAGTACTTC. This translates into CASSFSLGLGAGYEQYF.

This chain connects TRBV30 to TRBJ1-2, with no clear D. CDR3 size: 13 residues. Trimming left V 5 bases short and J 8 bases short, with 18 bases between. CDR1 GTSNPN and CDR2 SVGIG come from the germline V gene (reference sequence). The DNA for the CDR3 is TGTGCCTGGGAGCACTCGGGGTCATGGGGCTACACCTTC. Encoded protein: CAWEHSGSWGYTF.

V gene TRBV19 combines with J gene TRBJ2-7; D gene unclear. The V end was cut by 5 bases, the J end by 6 bases, with 11 bases between. The germline gives CDR1 LNHDA, CDR2 SQIVND (reference sequence). CDR3 length equals 12 residues. For the CDR3, the DNA is TGTGCCAGTAGTGCGACGGTAGGCGAGCAGTACTTC. It translates to CASSATVGEQYF.

The table lists this clonotype with a few counts. V gene TRBV13 combines with J gene TRBJ2-5, with TRBD1 matching 12 bases. V dropped 3 bases and J dropped 5; count of bases not matched to a gene: 10. The germline V gene has CDR1 PRHDT and CDR2 FYEKMQ (reference sequence). CDR3 size: 17 residues. The CDR3 here is CASSFLRDRGRSETQYF. CDR3 bases: TGTGCCAGCAGCTTCCTCCGGGACAGGGGGCGCTCGGAGACCCAGTACTTC.

The V and J genes are TRBV9 and TRBJ2-1; TRBD2 aligns across 14 bases. V trimming: 3 bases; J trimming: 7 bases; junction bases outside the gene matches: 3. The CDR3 is 15 residues long. In germline, CDR1 is SGDLS, CDR2 YYNGEE. Here the CDR3 DNA reads TGTGCCAGCAGCGAGGGGACTAGCGGGGGAAATGAGCAGTTCTTC. This translates into CASSEGTSGGNEQFF.

This clonotype has more than one count but fewer than ten. V gene TRBV7-9 combines with J gene TRBJ1-1; D unresolved. V was pared by 5 bases and J by 4 bases, with 8 bases between. The V gene's germline CDR1 is SEHNR and CDR2 FQNEAQ (reference sequence). The CDR3 is 12 residues long. This chain's CDR3 is CASSGQTTEAFF. The CDR3 bases are TGTGCCAGCAGCGGTCAGACCACTGAAGCTTTCTTT.

The chain links TRBV9 to TRBJ2-1, with D perhaps TRBD1 or TRBD2 (5 bases each). The germline V gene has CDR1 SGDLS and CDR2 YYNGEE. Trimming took off 3 bases at V and 8 bases at J, with 9 bases between the two ends. This CDR3 is 12 amino acids long. As DNA, the CDR3 is TGTGCCAGCAGCGAACAGGAGGATGAGCAGTTCTTC. This translates into CASSEQEDEQFF.

The CDR3 DNA is TGCGCCAGCAGCCCTCCGACAGGGCCCTATGGCTACACCTTC. This translates into CASSPPTGPYGYTF. The chain is built from TRBV5-1 and TRBJ1-2; TRBD1 matches 7 bases. In germline, CDR1 is SGHRS, CDR2 YFSETQ. The junction had 7 bases not matched to a gene; V was cut back by 4 bases and J by 4 bases. The CDR3 extends over 14 amino acids.

The chain recombines TRBV12-3 or TRBV12-4 with TRBJ1-1; no clear D. The CDR3 consists of 12 residues. Trimming cost V 7 bases and J 4 bases, with 10 bases left between them. The CDR3 is CASTPTSTEAFF. As DNA, the CDR3 is TGTGCCAGCACCCCGACGAGCACTGAAGCTTTCTTT.

This clonotype showed up just a few times. The V gene is TRBV7-6, the J gene TRBJ2-2; a weak D match, TRBD1 (5 bases). CDR3 size: 18 residues. V was trimmed by 0 bases and J by 0 bases, leaving 14 bases between them. Germline CDR1 is SGHVS and CDR2 is FNYEAQ. CDR3 in DNA: TGTGCCAGCAGCTTAGCTAAGACAGCAGAATCGAACACCGGGGAGCTGTTTTTT. This codes for CASSLAKTAESNTGELFF.

This clonotype came up a few times. The CDR3: CASSLTSGGLEQFF. CDR3 DNA sequence: TGTGCCAGCAGCTTAACTAGCGGGGGGCTCGAGCAGTTCTTC. The rearrangement joins TRBV11-2 to TRBJ2-1, with 12 bases identical to TRBD2. Losses at the gene ends were 2 bases for V and 10 bases for J; bases not matched to a gene: 3. Germline V gives CDR1 SGHAT, CDR2 FQNNGV. The CDR3 length is 14 residues.

This clonotype has a handful of counts. The chain couples TRBV19 to TRBJ1-6; D not resolved. V was pared by 6 bases and J by 7 bases, with 13 bases between. Looked up from germline, CDR1 is LNHDA and CDR2 is SQIVND (reference sequence). CDR3 length: 14 residues. The CDR3 DNA is TGTGCCAGTAGCGAAAGATTGGGGAATTCACCCCTCCACTTT. Encoded protein: CASSERLGNSPLHF.

The chain couples TRBV12-3 or TRBV12-4 to TRBJ2-3, with 7 nucleotides matching TRBD2. The CDR3 is 12 residues long. The trim removed 5 bases at V and 9 bases at J, leaving 5 bases unmatched. CDR3 in DNA: TGTGCCAGCAGTAGCGGGGAGCAAACGCAGTATTTT. Its translation is CASSSGEQTQYF.

The chain uses TRBV7-9 and TRBJ1-1, with D tentatively TRBD1 (6 bases). V lost 5 bases and J 1 base, leaving 14 bases between the germline ends. The germline V gene encodes CDR1 SEHNR and CDR2 FQNEAQ (reference sequence). The CDR3 sequence is 15 residues long. CDR3: CASSPKGVGNTEAFF. CDR3 in DNA: TGTGCCAGCAGCCCGAAGGGGGTAGGGAACACTGAAGCTTTCTTT.

This clonotype was counted many times. The chain recombines TRBV7-9 with TRBJ2-3, with 7 bases aligning to TRBD2. The V gene's germline CDR1 is SEHNR and CDR2 FQNEAQ (reference sequence). Trimming took 3 bases from V and 2 from J; bases not matched to a gene: 5. The CDR3 sequence is 15 residues long. The CDR3: CASSFRGRVTDTQYF. The CDR3 coding sequence is TGTGCCAGCAGCTTCCGCGGGAGAGTCACAGATACGCAGTATTTT.

This clonotype was seen many times. The V and J genes are TRBV5-1 and TRBJ2-3, with D perhaps TRBD2 (5 bases). V was trimmed by 4 bases and J by 2 bases, leaving 20 bases between them. CDR1 is SGHRS, CDR2 YFSETQ, per germline. The CDR3 extends over 17 amino acids. The CDR3 loop reads CASSPGEPPTFTDTQYF. Here the CDR3 DNA reads TGCGCCAGCAGCCCTGGGGAGCCACCGACATTCACAGATACGCAGTATTTT.

V gene TRBV29-1 combines with J gene TRBJ1-2, with D perhaps matching TRBD1 (5 bases). The length of the CDR3 is 14 residues. Germline CDR1 and CDR2: SQVTM and ANQGSEA. V lost 0 bases and J 3 bases, leaving 11 bases between the germline ends. In DNA, the CDR3 is TGCAGCGTTGAAGATCGAAGGGGCGACTATGGCTACACCTTC. Translation gives CSVEDRRGDYGYTF.

This clonotype was seen a few times. Written as DNA, the CDR3 is TGTGCCAGCAGCTTGGACCCCTTGGGGGAGCAGTACTTC. The encoded protein is CASSLDPLGEQYF. V is TRBV7-2 and J is TRBJ2-7; D not certain. Germline-derived CDR1 and CDR2 are SGHTA and FQGNSA. Trimming removed 3 bases from V and 7 bases from J, with 13 bases in between. The CDR3 sequence is 13 residues long.

This clonotype was seen a few times. The DNA of the CDR3 is TGTGCCAGCAGCCCCGCCCCCAGTAATTCACCCCTCCACTTT. This gives the protein CASSPAPSNSPLHF. V usage is TRBV13 and J usage is TRBJ1-6; D call uncertain. The CDR3 length is 14 residues. Looked up from germline, CDR1 is PRHDT and CDR2 is FYEKMQ (reference sequence). Trimming shortened V by 5 bases and J by 6 bases, and 11 bases separated the two germline ends.

This sequence joins TRBV12-3 or TRBV12-4 and TRBJ2-3; 12 nucleotides line up with TRBD2. Trimming took 5 bases from V and 4 from J; bases not matched to a gene: 4. This CDR3 is built from 15 residues. In DNA, the CDR3 is TGTGCCAGCAGTACGACTAGCGGGAGTGCAGATACGCAGTATTTT. It codes for CASSTTSGSADTQYF.

The V call is TRBV7-3, the J call TRBJ2-5, with D uncertain. Trimming pared 4 bases from V and 2 bases from J, leaving 17 bases between. Germline loops: CDR1 SGHTA, CDR2 FQGTGA. The CDR3 spans 16 residues. CDR3 nucleotide sequence: TGTGCCAGCAGCTCCTCCGACGCCCGCTTACAAGAGACCCAGTACTTC. This sequence encodes CASSSSDARLQETQYF.